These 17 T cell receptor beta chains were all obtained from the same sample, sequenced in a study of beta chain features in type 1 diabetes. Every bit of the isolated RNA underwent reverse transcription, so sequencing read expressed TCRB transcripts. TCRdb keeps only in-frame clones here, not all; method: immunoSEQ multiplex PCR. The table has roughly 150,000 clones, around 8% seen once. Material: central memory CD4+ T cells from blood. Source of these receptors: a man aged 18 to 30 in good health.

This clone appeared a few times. In DNA form, the CDR3 reads TGTGCCAGCAGTACTCTCCCGGGACAGGGGAACTATGGCTACACCTTC. Encoded protein: CASSTLPGQGNYGYTF. The chain employs TRBV5-4 and TRBJ1-2, with 10 bases that match TRBD1. Germline values: CDR1 SGHNT, CDR2 YYREEE (reference sequence). This CDR3 contains 16 residues. Losses at the gene ends were 5 bases for V and 2 bases for J; bases not matched to a gene: 9. Supplemented by reference TRBV5-4 and TRBJ1-2, the full variable domain reads ETGVTQSPTHLIKTRGQQVTLRCSSQSGHNTVSWYQQALGQGPQFIFQYYREEENGRGNFPPRFSGLQFPNYSSELNVNALELDDSALYLCASSTLPGQGNYGYTFGSGTRLTVV.

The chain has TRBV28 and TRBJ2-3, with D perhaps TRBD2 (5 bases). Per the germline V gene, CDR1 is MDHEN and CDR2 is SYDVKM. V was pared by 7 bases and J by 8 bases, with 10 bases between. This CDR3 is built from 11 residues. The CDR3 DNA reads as TGTGCCAGCAATACTAGGAGTACGCAGTATTTT. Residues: CASNTRSTQYF.

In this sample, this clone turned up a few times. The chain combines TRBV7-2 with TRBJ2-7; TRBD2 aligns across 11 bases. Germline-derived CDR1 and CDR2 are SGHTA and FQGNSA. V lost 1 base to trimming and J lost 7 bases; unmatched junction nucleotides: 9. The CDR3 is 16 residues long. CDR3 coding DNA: TGTGCCAGCAGCTTAGTGCTAGCGGGGGGAACGAGGGAGCAGTACTTC. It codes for CASSLVLAGGTREQYF.

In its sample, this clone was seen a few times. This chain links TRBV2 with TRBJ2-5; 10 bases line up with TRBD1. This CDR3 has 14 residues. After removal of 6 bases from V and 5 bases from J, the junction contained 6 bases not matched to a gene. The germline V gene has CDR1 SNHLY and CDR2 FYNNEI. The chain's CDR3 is CASSGDRGRETQYF. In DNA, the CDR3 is TGTGCCAGCAGCGGCGACAGGGGGCGGGAGACCCAGTACTTC.

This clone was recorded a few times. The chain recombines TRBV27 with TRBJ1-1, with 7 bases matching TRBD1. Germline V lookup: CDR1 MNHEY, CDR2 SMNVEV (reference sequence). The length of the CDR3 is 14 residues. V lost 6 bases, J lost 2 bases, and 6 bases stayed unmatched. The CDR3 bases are TGTGCCAGCAGGTGGGGACAGACAAACACTGAAGCTTTCTTT. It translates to CASRWGQTNTEAFF.

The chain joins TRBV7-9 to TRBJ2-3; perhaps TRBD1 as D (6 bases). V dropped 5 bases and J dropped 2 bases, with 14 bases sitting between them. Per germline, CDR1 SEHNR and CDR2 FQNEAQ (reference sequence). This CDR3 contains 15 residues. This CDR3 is CASSPQGATTDTQYF. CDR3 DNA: TGTGCCAGCAGCCCACAGGGTGCAACCACAGATACGCAGTATTTT.

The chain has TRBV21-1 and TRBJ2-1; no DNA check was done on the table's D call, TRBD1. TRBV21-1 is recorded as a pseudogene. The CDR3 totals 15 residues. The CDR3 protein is CASSQTGPQVNEQFF. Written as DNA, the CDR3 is TGTGCCAGCAGCCAGACAGGCCCCCAAGTGAATGAGCAGTTCTTC.

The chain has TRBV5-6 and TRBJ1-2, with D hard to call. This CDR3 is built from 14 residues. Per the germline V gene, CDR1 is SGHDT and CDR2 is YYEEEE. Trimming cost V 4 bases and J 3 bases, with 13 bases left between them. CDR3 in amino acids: CASSGGNGHYGYTF. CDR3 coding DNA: TGTGCCAGCAGCGGCGGTAATGGTCACTATGGCTACACCTTC.

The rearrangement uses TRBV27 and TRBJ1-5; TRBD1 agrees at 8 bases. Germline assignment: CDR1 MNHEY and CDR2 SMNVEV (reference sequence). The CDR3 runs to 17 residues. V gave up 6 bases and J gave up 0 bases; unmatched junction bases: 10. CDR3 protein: CASSKGTGDSSNQPQHF. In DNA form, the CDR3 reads TGTGCCAGCAGCAAAGGGACAGGAGATTCTAGCAATCAGCCCCAGCATTTT.

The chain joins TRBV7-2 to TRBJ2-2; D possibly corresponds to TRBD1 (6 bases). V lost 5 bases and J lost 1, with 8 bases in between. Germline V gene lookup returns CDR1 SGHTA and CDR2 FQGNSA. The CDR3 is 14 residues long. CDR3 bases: TGTGCCAGCAGCGAACAGGGGAACACCGGGGAGCTGTTTTTT. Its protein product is CASSEQGNTGELFF.

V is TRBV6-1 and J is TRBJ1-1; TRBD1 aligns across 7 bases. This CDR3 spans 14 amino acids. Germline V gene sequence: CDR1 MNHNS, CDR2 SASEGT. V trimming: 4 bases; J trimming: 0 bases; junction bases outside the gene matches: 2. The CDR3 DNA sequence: TGTGCCAGCAGTGTGGGACAGCTGAACACTGAAGCTTTCTTT. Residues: CASSVGQLNTEAFF.

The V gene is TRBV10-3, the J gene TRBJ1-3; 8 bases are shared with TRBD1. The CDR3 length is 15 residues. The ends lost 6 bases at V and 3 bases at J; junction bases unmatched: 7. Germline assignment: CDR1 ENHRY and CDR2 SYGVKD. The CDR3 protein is CAIRKSGGVGNTIYF. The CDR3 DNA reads TGTGCCATCAGAAAATCAGGGGGCGTTGGAAACACCATATATTTT.

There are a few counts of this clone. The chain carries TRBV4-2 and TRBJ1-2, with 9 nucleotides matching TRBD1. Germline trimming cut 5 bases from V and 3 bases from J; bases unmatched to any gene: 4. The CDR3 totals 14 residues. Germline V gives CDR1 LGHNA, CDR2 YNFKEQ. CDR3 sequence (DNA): TGTGCCAGCAGCACAGGACAGGGGTACTATGGCTACACCTTC. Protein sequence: CASSTGQGYYGYTF.

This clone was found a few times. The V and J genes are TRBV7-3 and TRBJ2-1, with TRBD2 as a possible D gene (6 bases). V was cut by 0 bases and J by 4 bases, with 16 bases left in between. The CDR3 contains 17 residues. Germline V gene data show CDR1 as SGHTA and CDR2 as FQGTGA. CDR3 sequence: CASSLTLGLANYNEQFF. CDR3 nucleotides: TGTGCCAGCAGCTTAACTTTGGGTCTAGCGAATTACAATGAGCAGTTCTTC.

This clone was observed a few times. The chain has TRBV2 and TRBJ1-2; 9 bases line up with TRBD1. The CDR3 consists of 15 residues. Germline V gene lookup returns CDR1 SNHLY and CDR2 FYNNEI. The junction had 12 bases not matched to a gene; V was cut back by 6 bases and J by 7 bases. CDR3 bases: TGTGCCAGCAGGGCAGATACAGGGGGCGGGAGTGGCTACACCTTC. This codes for CASRADTGGGSGYTF.

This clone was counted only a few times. CDR3 nucleotide sequence: TGCGCCAGCAGCCAAGATCCCCCAGGGTCTAGTGGGGCCAACGTCCTGACTTTC. As protein: CASSQDPPGSSGANVLTF. The rearrangement uses TRBV4-1 and TRBJ2-6; possibly TRBD1 for D (5 bases). V lost 0 bases, J lost 3 bases, and 15 bases lay in between. The CDR3 totals 18 residues. Germline CDR1 reads MGHRA; CDR2 reads YSYEKL.

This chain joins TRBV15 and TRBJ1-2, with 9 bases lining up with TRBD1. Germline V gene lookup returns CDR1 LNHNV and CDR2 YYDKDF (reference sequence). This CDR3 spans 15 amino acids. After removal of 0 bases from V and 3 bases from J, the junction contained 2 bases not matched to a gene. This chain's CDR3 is CATSREQGAYYGYTF. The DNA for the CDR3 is TGTGCCACCAGCAGAGAACAGGGGGCTTACTATGGCTACACCTTC.